This TCR beta chain was sequenced in a study of vaccination and CD4 T cells after COVID-19. Study-wide background: Convalescent donors totaled six males and four females, including two who were Hispanic.

TCRdb called the PCR reads again in MiXCR, with one record for every CDR3 protein. This sample has tens of thousands of distinct CDR3 sequences, with roughly 64% found just once. The CDR3 sequence is 12 residues long. Trimming left V 5 bases short and J 6 bases short, with 9 bases between. Per germline, CDR1 SGHAT and CDR2 FQNNGV. The chain is built from TRBV11-2 and TRBJ2-3; unclear D gene. The sequence was collected from a human donor who had recovered from COVID-19. This sample comprised CD4+ T cells from blood, obtained before SARS-CoV-2 vaccination. CDR3 sequence reads: CASSESGDTQYF. DNA for the CDR3: TGTGCCAGCAGCGAGAGTGGGGATACGCAGTATTTT. Looking up the rest from reference TRBV11-2 and TRBJ2-3 gives the full variable domain: EAGVAQSPRYKIIEKRQSVAFWCNPISGHATLYWYQQILGQGPKLLIQFQNNGVVDDSQLPKDRFSAERLKGVDSTLKIQPAKLEDSAVYLCASSESGDTQYFGPGTRLTVL.